One and the same sample provided the 16 T cell receptor beta chains below, sequenced in a study of cytomegalovirus exposure and HLA in healthy donors (dated by TCRdb to the late 2010s). Library generation was performed with the immunoSEQ multiplex PCR assay. The clones in this table, taken by TCRdb from immuneACCESS, are in-frame only. Not every clone is retained; where verified, under half of the shortfall comes from an unresolved V gene, and the cause of the rest is unknown. Present in this sample are roughly 280,000 clones, approximately 83% of which were seen just once. Roughly 0.99% of the sample goes to the ten largest clones. Sequenced: PBMCs. The receptors derive from a woman younger than 35 in good health and CMV-seronegative.

This chain's CDR3 is CASGPQSPYEQYF. In DNA, the CDR3 is TGTGCTAGTGGTCCTCAAAGCCCCTACGAGCAGTACTTC. The chain combines TRBV12-5 with TRBJ2-7; no clear D gene. V lost 5 bases and J lost 2, with 10 bases in between. CDR3 length equals 13 residues. The germline CDR1 and CDR2 sequences are LGHNT and FRNRAP. Looking up the rest from reference TRBV12-5 and TRBJ2-7 gives the full variable domain: DARVTQTPRHKVTEMGQEVTMRCQPILGHNTVFWYRQTMMQGLELLAYFRNRAPLDDSGMPKDRFSAEMPDATLATLKIQPSEPRDSAVYFCASGPQSPYEQYFGPGTRLTVT.

The chain is built from TRBV4-1 and TRBJ1-2; a weak D match, TRBD1 (6 bases). V was pared by 4 bases and J by 4 bases, with 19 bases between. Germline CDR1 reads MGHRA; CDR2 reads YSYEKL. The CDR3 has 16 amino acids. The CDR3 here is CASSPGGGAQGYGYTF. In DNA form, the CDR3 reads TGCGCCAGCAGCCCAGGCGGGGGGGCGCAAGGCTATGGCTACACCTTC.

In nucleotides, the CDR3 is TGTGCCAGCATGAGGGAGGGCGATAGCAATCAGCCCCAGCATTTT. Amino acids: CASMREGDSNQPQHF. The chain is built from TRBV2 and TRBJ1-5; D gene ambiguous. Germline V lookup: CDR1 SNHLY, CDR2 FYNNEI. The length of the CDR3 is 15 residues. V lost 7 bases and J lost 0, with 13 bases in between.

The CDR3 bases are TGTGCCTGGCGGACAGGGGGTTCCGAGCAGTACTTC. Residues: CAWRTGGSEQYF. V usage is TRBV30 and J usage is TRBJ2-7; the match to TRBD1 covers 10 bases. V shed 5 bases and J 6 bases; nucleotides not matched to a gene: 4. The CDR3 totals 12 residues. Germline CDR1 and CDR2: GTSNPN and SVGIG (reference sequence).

The V and J genes are TRBV7-9 and TRBJ2-1, with D tentatively TRBD1 (6 bases). The germline V and J ends were trimmed by 3 bases and 9 bases, with 12 bases remaining between them. Germline CDR1 is SEHNR and CDR2 is FQNEAQ (reference sequence). This CDR3 spans 13 amino acids. CDR3 residues: CASSLGAKSEQFF. The CDR3 DNA reads TGTGCCAGCAGCTTGGGGGCTAAAAGTGAGCAGTTCTTC.

The rearrangement uses TRBV14 and TRBJ2-7; tentative D call: TRBD2 (6 bases). Germline V CDR1 and CDR2: SGHDN, FVKESK. The CDR3 has 20 amino acids. V dropped 1 base and J dropped 7 bases, with 32 bases sitting between them. This CDR3 reads CASSQVTDGGRLRCIWEQYF. DNA of the CDR3: TGTGCCAGCAGCCAAGTGACGGACGGAGGGCGCCTACGATGTATTTGGGAGCAGTACTTC.

The chain is built from TRBV9 and TRBJ2-7, with D unclear. With 2 bases removed from V and 0 bases from J, the gap between germline ends came to 9 bases. In germline, CDR1 is SGDLS, CDR2 YYNGEE. The CDR3 covers 14 residues. CDR3 protein: CASSVGSYSYEQYF. The CDR3 DNA reads TGTGCCAGCAGCGTCGGGTCTTACTCCTACGAGCAGTACTTC.

The V call is TRBV7-2, the J call TRBJ2-7; 15 bases map to TRBD2. V shed 5 bases, J shed 7 bases, and the junction held 6 bases outside the gene matches. CDR1 and CDR2 from the germline V gene are SGHTA and FQGNSA. The CDR3 has 15 amino acids. CDR3 amino acids: CASSQRTSGGAEQYF. The CDR3 DNA reads as TGTGCCAGCAGCCAGAGGACTAGCGGGGGGGCTGAGCAGTACTTC. Full variable domain (outside the CDR3, taken from reference TRBV7-2 and TRBJ2-7): GAGVSQSPSNKVTEKGKDVELRCDPISGHTALYWYRQSLGQGLEFLIYFQGNSAPDKSGLPSDRFSAERTGGSVSTLTIQRTQQEDSAVYLCASSQRTSGGAEQYFGPGTRLTVT.

This rearrangement joins TRBV2 to TRBJ2-7; TRBD1 might be the D (6 bases). CDR1 and CDR2 (germline): SNHLY, FYNNEI. This CDR3 is built from 13 residues. The ends were cut back, 6 bases at V and 6 bases at J, with 15 bases in the middle. CDR3 coding DNA: TGTGCCAGCAGCCTGGTTACAGGGCGCGAGCAGTACTTC. It encodes CASSLVTGREQYF.

V usage is TRBV2 and J usage is TRBJ1-2; D is perhaps TRBD1 (6 bases). Germline V gives CDR1 SNHLY, CDR2 FYNNEI. This CDR3 contains 13 residues. The germline V and J ends were trimmed by 3 bases and 8 bases, with 13 bases remaining between them. The CDR3 protein is CASSDIGGRGYTF. The DNA of the CDR3 is TGTGCCAGCAGTGATATTGGGGGCCGAGGCTACACCTTC.

This chain uses TRBV28 with TRBJ1-4, with D maybe TRBD1 (6 bases). The CDR3 extends over 14 amino acids. Trimming pared 7 bases from V and 0 bases from J, leaving 9 bases between. Germline-derived CDR1 and CDR2 are MDHEN and SYDVKM. The CDR3 spells CASTRTATNEKLFF. CDR3 DNA: TGTGCCAGCACCCGGACAGCAACTAATGAAAAACTGTTTTTT.

The chain is built from TRBV30 and TRBJ2-1; no clear D. V lost 2 bases, J lost 5 bases, and 19 bases lay in between. Germline-derived CDR1 and CDR2 are GTSNPN and SVGIG (reference sequence). The CDR3 extends over 16 amino acids. CDR3 sequence: CAWSPDWSDEHNEQFF. The CDR3 DNA sequence: TGTGCCTGGAGTCCCGATTGGAGTGACGAGCACAATGAGCAGTTCTTC. Filled out from reference TRBV30 and TRBJ2-1, the complete variable domain reads SQTIHQWPATLVQPVGSPLSLECTVEGTSNPNLYWYRQAAGRGLQLLFYSVGIGQISSEVPQNLSASRPQDRQFILSSKKLLLSDSGFYLCAWSPDWSDEHNEQFFGPGTRLTVL.

The rearrangement joins TRBV27 to TRBJ1-4, with TRBD1 identical over 8 bases. V was clipped by 4 bases and J by 5 bases; unmatched bases: 9. Germline assignment: CDR1 MNHEY and CDR2 SMNVEV (reference sequence). This CDR3 spans 16 amino acids. The CDR3 DNA reads as TGTGCCAGCAGTTCATCACCCGGGACAGGCAATGAAAAACTGTTTTTT. Its translation: CASSSSPGTGNEKLFF.

The chain uses TRBV19 and TRBJ1-1; no reliable D call. Germline CDR1 reads LNHDA; CDR2 reads SQIVND (reference sequence). V was pared by 3 bases and J by 4 bases, with 18 bases between. This CDR3 spans 16 amino acids. As DNA, the CDR3 is TGTGCCAGTAGTATCCCCGTAACCCAAGGGAGCACTGAAGCTTTCTTT. This sequence encodes CASSIPVTQGSTEAFF.

V is TRBV6-5 and J is TRBJ1-2; weak D call: TRBD1 (6 bases). V dropped 6 bases and J dropped 4 bases, with 12 bases sitting between them. CDR3 length equals 13 residues. The V gene's germline CDR1 is MNHEY and CDR2 SVGAGI. In nucleotides, the CDR3 is TGTGCCAGCAGCGAGGGACACCCCTATGGCTACACCTTC. Its protein is CASSEGHPYGYTF.

This rearrangement joins TRBV13 to TRBJ1-1; 8 bases fit TRBD1. Germline lookup yields CDR1 PRHDT and CDR2 FYEKMQ (reference sequence). J lost 1 base, V lost 3 bases, and 7 bases had no gene match. The CDR3 runs to 16 residues. In nucleotides, the CDR3 is TGTGCCAGCAGCTTTAACAGGGGGTTTGAGAACACTGAAGCTTTCTTT. As protein: CASSFNRGFENTEAFF.